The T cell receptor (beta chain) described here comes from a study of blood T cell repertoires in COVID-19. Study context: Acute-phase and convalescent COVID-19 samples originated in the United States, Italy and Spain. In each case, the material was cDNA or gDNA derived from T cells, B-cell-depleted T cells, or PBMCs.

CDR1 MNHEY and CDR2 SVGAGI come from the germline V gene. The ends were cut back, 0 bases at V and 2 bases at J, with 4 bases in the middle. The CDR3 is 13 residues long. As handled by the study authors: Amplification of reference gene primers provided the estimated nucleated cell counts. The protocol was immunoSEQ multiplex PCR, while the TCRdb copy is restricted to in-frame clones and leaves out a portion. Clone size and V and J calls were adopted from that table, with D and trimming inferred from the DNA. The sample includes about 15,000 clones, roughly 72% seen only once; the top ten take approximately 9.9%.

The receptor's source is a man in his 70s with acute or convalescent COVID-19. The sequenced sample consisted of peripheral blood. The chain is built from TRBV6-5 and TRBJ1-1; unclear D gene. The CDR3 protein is CASSYSTNTEAFF. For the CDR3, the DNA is TGTGCCAGCAGTTACTCGACAAACACTGAAGCTTTCTTT.